This T cell receptor beta chain is from a study of blood T cell repertoires in COVID-19 (dated by TCRdb to the early 2020s). Regarding the complete study: Samples from collaborators originated in the United States, Italy and Spain and spanned both the acute and convalescent phases of COVID-19. The material from the prospective study consisted of cDNA or gDNA derived from T cells, B-cell-depleted T cells, or PBMCs. The dataset comprised deeply sampled blood TCRbeta repertoires from subjects exposed to, actively infected with, or recovered from COVID-19. A freely available public database, intended as a resource for researchers studying the immune response to SARS-CoV-2, is where the repertoires were released. The samples were drawn from the first 160 participants of the ongoing ImmuneRACE study and from 1,254 subjects provided by 6 global collaborators. A de-identified subject ID, COVID-19 status, age in years and sex were almost always included in the sample metadata. Where available, HLA class I and class II types were taken from metadata supplied by the sample provider and were not determined by assay-based typing.

The immunoSEQ Assay, a bias-controlled multiplex PCR, was used to amplify TCRbeta CDR3 regions from genomic DNA. In the source study's methods: Within the assay, amplification of reference gene primers was used to estimate how many nucleated cells each sample contained. To quantify the absolute abundance of each unique TCRbeta CDR3 rearrangement, sequence reads were collapsed and filtered. For each sample, productive Simpson clonality was calculated as the square root of Simpson's diversity index over productive rearrangements. Here the immuneACCESS table is served through TCRdb, limited to in-frame sequences with V and J called. Missing clones are a known gap in these copies; in checked studies unresolved V genes cover under half, and the rest lacks a known reason. Clone size and V and J calls were adopted from that table, with D and trimming inferred from the DNA. This sample is represented by 150,000 to 160,000 clones; roughly nine tenths of them were singletons. Under 2.5% of the sample lies in the top ten.

On this clone: The target of this receptor is not known. Base-call qualities are not available, and no considerably larger clone is one nucleotide away.

The collaborating institutions used their own protocols to collect whole blood in K2EDTA tubes. For TCRbeta analysis, collaborators shipped samples in one of three forms: frozen whole blood, isolated PBMCs, or DNA extracted from either of those sample types. On the study overall, not on this receptor specifically: Clinical and demographic metadata were provided uncurated, with the amount varying by source and participant.

From a lookup of the germline V gene, CDR1 and CDR2 are MNHEY and SVGAGI. Germline trimming amounts to 0 bases on V and 0 bases on J, with 1 as the count of junction bases outside the gene matches. From cysteine to phenylalanine, the CDR3 is 16 amino acids long. The DNA shown is the 48-base CDR3, in frame from base 1. Here the chain combines TRBV6-5 and TRBJ2-3, with 9 middle bases fitting TRBD2. Sequencing was performed on peripheral blood. The clonotype comes from a woman aged 70-85 years with acute or convalescent COVID-19. The CDR3: CASSYSSGGSTDTQYF. At the DNA level, the sequence is TGTGCCAGCAGTTACTCCAGCGGGGGGAGCACAGATACGCAGTATTTT.